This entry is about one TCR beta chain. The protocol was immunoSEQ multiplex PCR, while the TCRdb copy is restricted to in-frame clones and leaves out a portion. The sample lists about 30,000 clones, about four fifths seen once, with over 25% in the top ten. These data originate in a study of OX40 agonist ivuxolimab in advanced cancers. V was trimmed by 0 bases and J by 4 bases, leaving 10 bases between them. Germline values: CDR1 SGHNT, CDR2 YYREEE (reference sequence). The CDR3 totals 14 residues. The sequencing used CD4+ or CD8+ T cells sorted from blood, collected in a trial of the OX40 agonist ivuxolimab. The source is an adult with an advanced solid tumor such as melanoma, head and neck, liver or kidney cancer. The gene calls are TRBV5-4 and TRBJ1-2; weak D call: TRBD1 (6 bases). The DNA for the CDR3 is TGTGCCAGCAGCTTGGAAGGGACACGCTATGGCTACACCTTC. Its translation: CASSLEGTRYGYTF.